This TCR beta chain was recorded in a study of spatial heterogeneity in lung cancer (dated by TCRdb to about 2019). The study in broad terms: Beta-chain transcripts were consistently detected in greater numbers than alpha-chain transcripts, which likely reflects a higher abundance of beta-chain transcripts. At surgery, 200 to 250 tumor regions, around 64 matched nontumor lung samples and more than 55 PBMC samples were TCR-sequenced for both alpha and beta chains. In tumor regions, TCR transcript counts showed a strong correlation with a T cell transcriptional module score derived from matched bulk RNA-seq. In the raw uncorrected reads, each unique combination of TCR and UMI appeared on average more than ten times. TCR repertoire features were related to nonsynonymous mutation counts determined by whole-exome sequencing of tumor tissue. The study quantitatively compared TCR alpha and beta repertoires across multiple tumor regions, matched nontumor lung and blood in non-small cell lung cancer. The investigation overall reported the following: Estimated TCR-seq coverage of tumor T cells was only 5.5% to 8% for alpha chains and roughly 13% for beta chains. Counts of ubiquitous and regional expanded TCRs were found to correlate with counts of ubiquitous and regional nonsynonymous mutations, respectively. A correlation was observed between the number of expanded intratumoral alpha and beta TCRs and the tumor nonsynonymous mutation count. Confirming at a functional level the hypothesis that regional TCRs recognize regional mutations was considered to require additional single-cell paired TCR alpha and beta sequencing.

Libraries were constructed by 5' RACE. Data came from a NextSeq 500. In the TCR library protocol, a unique molecular identifier was attached to each TCR cDNA molecule so that PCR and sequencing errors could be corrected. The paper's data handling went like this. TCR identification, UMI-based error correction and CDR3 extraction were performed with Decombinator tools. Expanded TCRs were defined as those above a frequency of 2 per 1,000, corresponding to the top 1% of the tumor frequency distribution. Expanded tumor TCRs statistically deemed absent (corrected P<0.05) from at least one tumor region were classed as regional, and all other expanded tumor TCRs were classed as ubiquitous. Each repertoire was subsampled 100 times to 5,000 TCRs, after which Renyi diversity was computed with the R vegan package. CDR3 similarity networks were built from amino acid triplet string-kernel similarity, with CDR3s being connected when pairwise similarity was above 0.82. TCRdb reprocessed the public reads (quality trimming at Q25 with fastp, clone calling with MiXCR) and kept in-frame beta chains. A single entry per CDR3 protein holds the most common genes and DNA from its merged rows. TCRdb assigned the V and J calls; the authors' analysis was not used. This sample comprises about 8,000 distinct CDR3 sequences, over 8.5% of them detected only once. The ten biggest clones cover about 12% of the sample.

This clonotype was picked up many times. There is no known antigen for this receptor. One base away there is no much larger clone; base qualities are not given. What this sample's time point label stands for: sample taken at primary tumor resection. The donors were 72 patients from the lung TRACERx cohort who had early-stage, untreated non-small cell lung cancer. For TCR sequencing, whole RNA was extracted from tumor and nontumor lung tissue, or from cryopreserved PBMC samples, and no cell sorting was done. A patient was chosen for TCR sequencing only when enough RNA was available from at least two tumor regions. Before being selected, tumor and adjacent nontumor lung specimens were reviewed by a lung pathologist. CDR1 is given as MDHEN and CDR2 as SYDVKM, both from the germline V gene. V is pared back by 5 bases and J by 10 bases, with 14 bases lying between the germline termini. Taken from cysteine to phenylalanine, the CDR3 has 12 residues. The sequence is cut down to CDR3 DNA, 36 bases in frame from base 1.

The receptor chain draws on TRBV28 and TRBJ1-1; no D gene can be assigned with confidence. This TCR was recovered from a male donor with early-stage non-small cell lung cancer. This material consisted of lung tumor tissue, taken at surgery. The DNA sequence is TGTGCCAGCAGTCCCCAGTGGATCGGAGCTTTCTTT. It encodes CASSPQWIGAFF.